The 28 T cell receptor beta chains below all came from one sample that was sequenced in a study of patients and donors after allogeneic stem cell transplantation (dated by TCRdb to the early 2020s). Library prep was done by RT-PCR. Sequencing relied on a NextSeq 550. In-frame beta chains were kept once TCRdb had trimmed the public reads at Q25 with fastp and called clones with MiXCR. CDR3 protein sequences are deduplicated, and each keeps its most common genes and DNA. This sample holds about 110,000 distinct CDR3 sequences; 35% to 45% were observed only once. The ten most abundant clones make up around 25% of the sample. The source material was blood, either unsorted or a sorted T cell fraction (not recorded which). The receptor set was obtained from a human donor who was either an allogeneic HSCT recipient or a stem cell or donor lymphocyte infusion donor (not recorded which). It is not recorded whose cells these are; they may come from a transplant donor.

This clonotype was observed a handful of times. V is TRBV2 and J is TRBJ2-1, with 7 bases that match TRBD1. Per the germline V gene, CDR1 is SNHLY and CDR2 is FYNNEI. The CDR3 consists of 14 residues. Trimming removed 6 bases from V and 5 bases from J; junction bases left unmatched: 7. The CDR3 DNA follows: TGTGCCAGCAGAAGGACAGGCCTAAACAATGAGCAGTTCTTC. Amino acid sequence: CASRRTGLNNEQFF.

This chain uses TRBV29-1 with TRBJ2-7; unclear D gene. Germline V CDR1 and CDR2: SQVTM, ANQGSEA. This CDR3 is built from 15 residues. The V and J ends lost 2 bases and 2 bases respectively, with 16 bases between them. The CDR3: CSVELLESATYEQYF. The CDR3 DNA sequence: TGCAGCGTTGAACTGCTGGAGTCTGCTACCTACGAGCAGTACTTC.

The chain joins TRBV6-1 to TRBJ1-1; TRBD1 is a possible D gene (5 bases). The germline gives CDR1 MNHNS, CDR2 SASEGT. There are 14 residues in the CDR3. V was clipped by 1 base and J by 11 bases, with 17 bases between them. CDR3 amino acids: CASSEVGGAGRAFF. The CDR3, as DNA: TGTGCCAGCAGTGAAGTGGGAGGGGCGGGTCGTGCTTTCTTT.

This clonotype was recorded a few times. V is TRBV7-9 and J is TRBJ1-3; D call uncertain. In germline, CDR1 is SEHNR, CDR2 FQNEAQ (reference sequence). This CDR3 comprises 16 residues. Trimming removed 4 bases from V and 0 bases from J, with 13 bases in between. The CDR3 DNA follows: TGTGCCAGCAGCTCCCCTGGCAGAGCCTCTGGAAACACCATATATTTT. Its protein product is CASSSPGRASGNTIYF.

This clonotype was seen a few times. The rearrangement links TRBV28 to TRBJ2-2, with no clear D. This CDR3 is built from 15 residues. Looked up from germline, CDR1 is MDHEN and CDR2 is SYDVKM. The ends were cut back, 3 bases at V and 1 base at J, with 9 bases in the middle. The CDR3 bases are TGTGCCAGCAGTTTCGGCGGATTGAACACCGGGGAGCTGTTTTTT. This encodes CASSFGGLNTGELFF.

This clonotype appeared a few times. CDR3 sequence (DNA): TGTGCCAGCAGCAGCGGACAGGGGGGCAATCAGCCCCAGCATTTT. Translating it yields CASSSGQGGNQPQHF. The chain carries TRBV6-2 or TRBV6-3 and TRBJ1-5; 10 nucleotides agree with TRBD1. The J segment lost 2 bases and the V segment lost 6 bases, leaving 4 bases of the junction unmatched. Germline lookup yields CDR1 MNHEY and CDR2 SVGEGT. The CDR3 loop spans 15 amino acids.

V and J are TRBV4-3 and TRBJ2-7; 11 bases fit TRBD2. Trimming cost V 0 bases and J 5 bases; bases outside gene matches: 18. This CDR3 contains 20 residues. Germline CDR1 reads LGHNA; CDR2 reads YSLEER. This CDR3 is CASSQEWAGELAGALNEQYF. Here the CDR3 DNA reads TGCGCCAGCAGCCAAGAATGGGCTGGGGAACTAGCGGGAGCATTAAACGAGCAGTACTTC.

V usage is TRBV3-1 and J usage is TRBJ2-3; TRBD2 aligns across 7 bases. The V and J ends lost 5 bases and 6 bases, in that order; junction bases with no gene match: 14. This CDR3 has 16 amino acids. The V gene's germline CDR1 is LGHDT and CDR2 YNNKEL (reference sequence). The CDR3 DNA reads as TGTGCCAGCAGCTACCAGGCGGGAGAGGTTTGGGATACGCAGTATTTT. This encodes CASSYQAGEVWDTQYF.

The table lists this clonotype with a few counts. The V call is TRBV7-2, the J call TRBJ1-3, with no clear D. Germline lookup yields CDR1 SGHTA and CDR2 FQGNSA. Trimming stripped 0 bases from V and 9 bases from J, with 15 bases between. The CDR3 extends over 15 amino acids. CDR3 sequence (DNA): TGTGCCAGCAGCTTAGCCAAGGGCTCCAGTGCCACCATATATTTT. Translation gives CASSLAKGSSATIYF.

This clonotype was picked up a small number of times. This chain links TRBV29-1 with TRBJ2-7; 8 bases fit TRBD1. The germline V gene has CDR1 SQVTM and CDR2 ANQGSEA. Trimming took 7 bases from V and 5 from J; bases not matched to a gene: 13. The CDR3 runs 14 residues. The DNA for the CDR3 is TGCAGCGCCGTACCGACAGGGGTCTTCAACGAGCAGTACTTC. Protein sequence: CSAVPTGVFNEQYF.

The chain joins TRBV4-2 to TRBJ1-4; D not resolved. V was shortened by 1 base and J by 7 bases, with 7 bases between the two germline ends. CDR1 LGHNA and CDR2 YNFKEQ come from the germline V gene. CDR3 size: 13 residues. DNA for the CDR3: TGTGCCAGCAGCCAAGGGTGGGGTGAAAAACTGTTTTTT. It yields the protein CASSQGWGEKLFF.

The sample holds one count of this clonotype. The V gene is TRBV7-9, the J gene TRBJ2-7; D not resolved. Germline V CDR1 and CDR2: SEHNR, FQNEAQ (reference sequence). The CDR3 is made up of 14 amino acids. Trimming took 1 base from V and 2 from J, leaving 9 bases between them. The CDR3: CASSLEVRTYEQYF. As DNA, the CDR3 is TGTGCCAGCAGCTTAGAAGTCAGGACCTACGAGCAGTACTTC.

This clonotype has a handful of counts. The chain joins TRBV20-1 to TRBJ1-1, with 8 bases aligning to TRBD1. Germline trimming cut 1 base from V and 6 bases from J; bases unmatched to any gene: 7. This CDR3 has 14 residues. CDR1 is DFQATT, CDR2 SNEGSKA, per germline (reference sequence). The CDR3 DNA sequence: TGCAGTGCTAGAGTGAGACAGGGGTTCGCTGAAGCTTTCTTT. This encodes CSARVRQGFAEAFF.

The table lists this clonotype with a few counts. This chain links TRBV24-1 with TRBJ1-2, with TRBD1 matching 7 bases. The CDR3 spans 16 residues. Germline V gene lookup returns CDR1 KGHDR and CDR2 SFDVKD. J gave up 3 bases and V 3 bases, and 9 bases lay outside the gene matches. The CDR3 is CATSDPRDSADYGYTF. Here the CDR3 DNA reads TGTGCCACCAGTGATCCGCGGGACAGTGCAGACTATGGCTACACCTTC.

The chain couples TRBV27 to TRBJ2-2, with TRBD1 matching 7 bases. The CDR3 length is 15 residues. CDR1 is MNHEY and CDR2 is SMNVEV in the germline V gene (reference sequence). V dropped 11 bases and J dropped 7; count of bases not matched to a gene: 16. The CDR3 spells CASLRDSPSGGELFF. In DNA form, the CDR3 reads TGTGCCTCCCTAAGGGACAGTCCGTCGGGCGGGGAGCTGTTTTTT.

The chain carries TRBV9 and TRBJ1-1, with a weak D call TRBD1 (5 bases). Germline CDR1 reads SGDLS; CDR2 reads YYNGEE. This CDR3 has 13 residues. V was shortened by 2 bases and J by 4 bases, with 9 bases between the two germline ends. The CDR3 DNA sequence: TGTGCCAGCAGCGTGGGGGAGCCCACTGAAGCTTTCTTT. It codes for CASSVGEPTEAFF.

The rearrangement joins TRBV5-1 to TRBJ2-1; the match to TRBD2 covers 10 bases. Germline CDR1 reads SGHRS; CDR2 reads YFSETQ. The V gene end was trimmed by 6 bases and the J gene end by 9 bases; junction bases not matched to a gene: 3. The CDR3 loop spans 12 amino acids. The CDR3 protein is CASKREGFEQFF. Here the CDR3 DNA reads TGCGCCAGCAAGCGGGAGGGTTTTGAGCAGTTCTTC.

The CDR3 DNA reads TGTGCCAGCACCAACGAACGATTCAATGAGCAGTTCTTC. Amino acid sequence: CASTNERFNEQFF. This rearrangement joins TRBV6-5 to TRBJ2-1; unclear D gene. Germline V gene lookup returns CDR1 MNHEY and CDR2 SVGAGI. Trimming shortened V by 7 bases and J by 6 bases, and 13 bases separated the two germline ends. This CDR3 has 13 residues.

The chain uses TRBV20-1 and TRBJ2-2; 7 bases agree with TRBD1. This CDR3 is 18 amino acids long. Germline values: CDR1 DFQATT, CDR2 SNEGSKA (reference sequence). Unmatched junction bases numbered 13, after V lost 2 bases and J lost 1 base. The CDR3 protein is CSARRGQAKTRNTGELFF. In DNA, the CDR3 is TGCAGTGCTAGACGCGGACAGGCCAAAACGCGGAACACCGGGGAGCTGTTTTTT.

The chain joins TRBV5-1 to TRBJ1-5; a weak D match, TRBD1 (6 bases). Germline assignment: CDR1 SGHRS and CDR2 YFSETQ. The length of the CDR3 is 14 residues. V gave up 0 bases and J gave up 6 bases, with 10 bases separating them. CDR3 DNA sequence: TGCGCCAGCAGCTTGGTACAGGGTGGTCAGCCCCAGCATTTT. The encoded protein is CASSLVQGGQPQHF.

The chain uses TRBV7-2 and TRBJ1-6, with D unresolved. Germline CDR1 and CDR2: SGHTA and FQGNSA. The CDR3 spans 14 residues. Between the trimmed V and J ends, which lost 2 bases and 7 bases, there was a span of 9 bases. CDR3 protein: CASSLLQVNSPLHF. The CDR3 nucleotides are TGTGCCAGCAGCTTACTCCAGGTCAATTCACCCCTCCACTTT.

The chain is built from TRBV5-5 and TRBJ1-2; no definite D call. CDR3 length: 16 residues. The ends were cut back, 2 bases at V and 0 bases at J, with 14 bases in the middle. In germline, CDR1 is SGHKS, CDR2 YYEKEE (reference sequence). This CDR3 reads CASSLTPRGSNYGYTF. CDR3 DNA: TGTGCCAGCAGCTTAACCCCAAGAGGTTCTAACTATGGCTACACCTTC.

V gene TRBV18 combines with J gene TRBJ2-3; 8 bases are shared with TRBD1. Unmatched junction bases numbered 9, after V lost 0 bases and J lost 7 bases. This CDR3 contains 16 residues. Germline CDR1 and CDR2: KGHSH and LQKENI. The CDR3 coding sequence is TGTGCCAGCTCACCACCCAGGACAGGGTTGGGTCATACGCAGTATTTT. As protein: CASSPPRTGLGHTQYF.

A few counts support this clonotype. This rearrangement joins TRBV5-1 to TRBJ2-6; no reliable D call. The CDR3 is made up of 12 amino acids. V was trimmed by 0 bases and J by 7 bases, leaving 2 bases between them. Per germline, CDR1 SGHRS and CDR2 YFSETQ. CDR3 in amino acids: CASSLVANVLTF. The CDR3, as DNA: TGCGCCAGCAGCTTGGTAGCCAACGTCCTGACTTTC.

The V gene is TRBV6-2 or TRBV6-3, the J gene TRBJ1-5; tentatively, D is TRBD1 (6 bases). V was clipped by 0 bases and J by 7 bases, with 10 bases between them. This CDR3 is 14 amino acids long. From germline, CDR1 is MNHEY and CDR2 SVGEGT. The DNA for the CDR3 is TGTGCCAGCAGTTACTCTGGACAGAGACAGCCCCAGCATTTT. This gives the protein CASSYSGQRQPQHF.

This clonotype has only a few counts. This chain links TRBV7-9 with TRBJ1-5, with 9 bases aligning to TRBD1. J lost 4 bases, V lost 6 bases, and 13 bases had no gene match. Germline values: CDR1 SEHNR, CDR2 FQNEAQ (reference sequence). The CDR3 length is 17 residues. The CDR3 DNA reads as TGTGCCAGCAGGAAAGGCTACAGGGGGCAGAAGAATCAGCCCCAGCATTTT. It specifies CASRKGYRGQKNQPQHF.

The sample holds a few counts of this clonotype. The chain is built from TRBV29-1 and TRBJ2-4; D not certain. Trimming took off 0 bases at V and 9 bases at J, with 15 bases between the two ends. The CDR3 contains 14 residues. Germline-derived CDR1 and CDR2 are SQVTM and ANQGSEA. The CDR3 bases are TGCAGCGTTGAAGAAGTTACCCACGGCGGCATTCAGTACTTC. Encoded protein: CSVEEVTHGGIQYF.

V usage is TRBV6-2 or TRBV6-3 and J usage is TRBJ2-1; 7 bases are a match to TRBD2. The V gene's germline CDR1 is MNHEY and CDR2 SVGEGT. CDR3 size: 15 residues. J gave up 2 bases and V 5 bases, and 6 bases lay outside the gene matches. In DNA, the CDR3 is TGTGCCAGCAGTAAGCGGGATGGGACCTACAATGAGCAGTTCTTC. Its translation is CASSKRDGTYNEQFF.